This T cell receptor (beta chain) was captured by sequencing in a study of PD-1 blockade in mismatch repair-deficient tumors. Notes on the study in general: Rapid post-treatment expansion, then contraction, generally preceding radiologic response, marked tumor-resident clones.

V dropped 7 bases and J dropped 4 bases, with 11 bases sitting between them. CDR3 length: 13 residues. CDR1 is MNHNS, CDR2 SASEGT, per germline. Clones were read by immunoSEQ multiplex PCR, and TCRdb kept only the in-frame ones, dropping some. Of approximately 79,000 clones listed, about four fifths are singletons. Remarks on this clone: The antigen is undetermined.

Here the sequenced sample was peripheral blood, taken 44 weeks after starting pembrolizumab. The sequence was collected from an adult with mismatch repair-deficient cancer. The rearrangement links TRBV6-1 to TRBJ1-5, with D unresolved. DNA for the CDR3: TGTGCCAGCACCGCCCGGGAGAATCAGCCCCAGCATTTT. Amino acids: CASTARENQPQHF.